This T cell receptor (beta chain) was identified in a study of control samples from healthy donors and cancer patients. Germline V gives CDR1 LGHDT, CDR2 YNNKEL (reference sequence). V lost 3 bases to trimming and J lost 8 bases, with 10 bases between them. This CDR3 has 13 amino acids. The protocol was immunoSEQ multiplex PCR, while the TCRdb copy is restricted to in-frame clones and leaves out a portion. In the table there are about 190,000 clones, just under 95% of which are singletons. The sequence came from a man younger than 35 in good health. The chain links TRBV3-1 (or the pseudogene TRBV3-2) to TRBJ1-4; no clear D gene. The sequencing sample was made of blood. CDR3 in amino acids: CASSHPPGEKLFF. CDR3 bases: TGTGCCAGCAGCCACCCCCCCGGGGAAAAACTGTTTTTT.